This TCR beta chain was recovered during a study of control samples from healthy donors and cancer patients (dated by TCRdb to about 2020). The library relied on the immunoSEQ multiplex PCR assay. TCRdb stores this immuneACCESS table with in-frame sequences only. Part of the clones is absent; in the studies checked, under half of the shortfall reflects unresolved V genes, and no reason is known for the rest. This sample comprises approximately 150,000 clones, about 91% of them detected only once. The ten largest account for approximately 3.2% of the sample. The CDR3 numbers 13 residues from cysteine through phenylalanine. The DNA shown is the 39-base CDR3, in frame from base 1. The CDR1 and CDR2 encoded by the germline V gene (reference sequence) are LNHNV and YYDKDF. V loses 7 bases of germline sequence and J loses 7 bases, and the interval between the two ends is 11 bases. As for this clone: Its cognate antigen has yet to be identified. No base-level quality is on record; no much larger clone is a single base apart.

The TCR comes from a man under 40 in good health. The rearranged chain carries TRBV15 and TRBJ1-6, with the D gene call left open. Source material: blood. The sequence in DNA is TGTGCCACCACCATAAACAGCAATTCACCCCTCCACTTT. Translated, this gives CATTINSNSPLHF.